This T cell receptor (beta chain) was captured in a study of blood T cell repertoires in COVID-19. The data were produced by immunoSEQ multiplex PCR, yet TCRdb's version contains in-frame clones alone and is incomplete. The sample shows about 220,000 clones, 80% of them seen only once. The CDR3 runs 17 residues. Germline assignment: CDR1 MDHEN and CDR2 SYDVKM. V lost 3 bases, J lost 4 bases, and 13 bases stayed unmatched. Only one count was recorded for this clone. The chain is built from TRBV28 and TRBJ2-3, with TRBD2 identical over 7 bases. The sequence was obtained from a woman aged 70-85 years with acute or convalescent COVID-19. The sample consisted of peripheral blood. CDR3 bases: TGTGCCAGCAGTTTGCCACGGGGCGGGGGATCTTCAGATACGCAGTATTTT. Translation gives CASSLPRGGGSSDTQYF. Filled out from reference TRBV28 and TRBJ2-3, the complete variable domain reads DVKVTQSSRYLVKRTGEKVFLECVQDMDHENMFWYRQDPGLGLRLIYFSYDVKMKEKGDIPEGYSVSREKKERFSLILESASTNQTSMYLCASSLPRGGGSSDTQYFGPGTRLTVL.